Sequencing of this T cell receptor (beta chain) was carried out in a study of cytomegalovirus exposure and HLA in healthy donors. Background on the study: Around 79 million unique TCRs, all from HLA-typed donors, were included in an early release of the data.

A multiplex PCR was run with 60 Vbeta primers and 13 Jbeta primers. Profiled with immunoSEQ multiplex PCR; TCRdb holds only in-frame clones, not every one. The sample carries some 190,000 clones, 78% recorded once. Points from the study as a whole: Later analysis showed most CMV-associated TCR beta chains appearing HLA-restricted. A missense DCLRE1C variant was associated with V- and J-gene trimming of TCR beta chains in a later analysis, and an independent cohort replicated the association. The likely origin of a cluster of highly shared sequence variants was a sequencing artifact.

This CDR3 is 14 amino acids long. V dropped 4 bases and J dropped 10 bases, with 15 bases sitting between them. CDR1 is SGHRS, CDR2 YFSETQ, per germline. This clone was recorded a few times. No antigen is known for it. The material sequenced was PBMCs. The clonotype originates from a woman aged 25 to 39 in good health and CMV-seropositive. The V and J genes are TRBV5-1 and TRBJ1-6, with a possible D match to TRBD1 (6 bases). CDR3 coding DNA: TGCGCCAGCAGCGAAGGGACCCAGGGGTCACCCCTCCACTTT. Residues: CASSEGTQGSPLHF.